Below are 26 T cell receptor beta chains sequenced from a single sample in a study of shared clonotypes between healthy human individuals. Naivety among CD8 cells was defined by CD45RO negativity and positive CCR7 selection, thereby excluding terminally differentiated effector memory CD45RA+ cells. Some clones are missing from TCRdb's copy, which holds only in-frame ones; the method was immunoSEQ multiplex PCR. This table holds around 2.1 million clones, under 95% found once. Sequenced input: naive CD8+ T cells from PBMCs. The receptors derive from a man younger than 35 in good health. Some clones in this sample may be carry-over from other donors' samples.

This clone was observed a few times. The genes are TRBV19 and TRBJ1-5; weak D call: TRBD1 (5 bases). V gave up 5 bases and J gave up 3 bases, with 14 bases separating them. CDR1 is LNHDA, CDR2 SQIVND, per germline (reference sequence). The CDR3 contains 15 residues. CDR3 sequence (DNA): TGTGCCAGTAGTCCCGGGACGGCGTTCAATCAGCCCCAGCATTTT. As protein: CASSPGTAFNQPQHF.

CDR3 sequence: CASSLKVERTATLGEQFF. CDR3 in DNA: TGTGCCAGCAGCCTGAAAGTGGAGAGGACAGCCACTTTAGGTGAGCAGTTCTTC. The chain couples TRBV13 to TRBJ2-1, with D perhaps TRBD1 (6 bases). Germline CDR1 PRHDT, CDR2 FYEKMQ (reference sequence). The germline V and J ends were trimmed by 5 bases and 9 bases, with 29 bases remaining between them. This CDR3 is 18 amino acids long.

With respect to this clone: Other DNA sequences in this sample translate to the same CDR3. Here the CDR3 DNA reads TGTGCCAGTTCAGGGGGCTCCTACGAGCAGTACTTC. Translated, it gives CASSGGSYEQYF. The chain recombines TRBV6-5 with TRBJ2-7; 7 bases agree with TRBD1. With 9 bases clipped from V and 0 bases from J, the junction kept 2 bases outside the gene matches. Germline assignment: CDR1 MNHEY and CDR2 SVGAGI. The CDR3 loop spans 12 amino acids.

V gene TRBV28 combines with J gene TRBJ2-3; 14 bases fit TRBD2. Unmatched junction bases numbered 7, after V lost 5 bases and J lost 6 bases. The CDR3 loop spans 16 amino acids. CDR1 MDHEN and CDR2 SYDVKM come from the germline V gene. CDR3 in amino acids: CASSPGLAGVADTQYF. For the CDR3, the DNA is TGTGCCAGCAGTCCGGGACTAGCGGGAGTTGCGGATACGCAGTATTTT.

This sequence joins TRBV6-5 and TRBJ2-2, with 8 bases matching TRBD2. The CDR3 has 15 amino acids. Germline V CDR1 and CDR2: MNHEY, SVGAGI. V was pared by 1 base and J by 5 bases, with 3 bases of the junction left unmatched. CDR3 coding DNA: TGTGCCAGCAGTTACTTAGCGGGAAAAACCGGGGAGCTGTTTTTT. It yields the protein CASSYLAGKTGELFF.

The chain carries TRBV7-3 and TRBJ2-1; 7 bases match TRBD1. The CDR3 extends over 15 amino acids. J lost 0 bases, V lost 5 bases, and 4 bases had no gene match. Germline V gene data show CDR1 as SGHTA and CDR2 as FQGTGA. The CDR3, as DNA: TGTGCCAGCAGCGACCGGGACAGCTCCTACAATGAGCAGTTCTTC. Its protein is CASSDRDSSYNEQFF.

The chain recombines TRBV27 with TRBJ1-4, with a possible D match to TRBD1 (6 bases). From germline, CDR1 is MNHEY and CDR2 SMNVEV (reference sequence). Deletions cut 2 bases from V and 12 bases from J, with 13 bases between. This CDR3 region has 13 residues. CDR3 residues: CASSLAQGRELFF. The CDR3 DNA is TGTGCCAGCAGTTTAGCCCAGGGGAGGGAACTGTTTTTT.

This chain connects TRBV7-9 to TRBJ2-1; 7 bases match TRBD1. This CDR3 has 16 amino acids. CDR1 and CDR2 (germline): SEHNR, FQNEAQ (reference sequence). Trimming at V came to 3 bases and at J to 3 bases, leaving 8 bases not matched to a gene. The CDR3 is CASSFLGQPHYNEQFF. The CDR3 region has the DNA TGTGCCAGCAGCTTTCTGGGACAGCCACACTACAATGAGCAGTTCTTC.

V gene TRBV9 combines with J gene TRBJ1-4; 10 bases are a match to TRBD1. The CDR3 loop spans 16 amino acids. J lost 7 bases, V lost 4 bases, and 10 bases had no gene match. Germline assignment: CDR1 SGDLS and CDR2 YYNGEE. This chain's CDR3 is CASSPRTGTGVEKLFF. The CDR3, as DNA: TGTGCCAGCAGCCCAAGAACCGGGACAGGGGTTGAAAAACTGTTTTTT.

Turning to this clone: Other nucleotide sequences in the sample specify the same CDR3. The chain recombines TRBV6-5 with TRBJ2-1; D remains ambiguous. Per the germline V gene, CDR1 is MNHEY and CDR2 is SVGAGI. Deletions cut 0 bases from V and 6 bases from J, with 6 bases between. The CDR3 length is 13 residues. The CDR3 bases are TGTGCCAGCAGTTACTCATGGGGCAATGAGCAGTTCTTC. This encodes CASSYSWGNEQFF.

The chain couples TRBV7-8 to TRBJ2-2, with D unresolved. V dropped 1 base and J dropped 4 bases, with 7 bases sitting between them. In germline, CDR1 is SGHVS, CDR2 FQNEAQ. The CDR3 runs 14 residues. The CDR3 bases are TGTGCCAGCAGCTTAGGCAGTTCCACCGGGGAGCTGTTTTTT. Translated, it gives CASSLGSSTGELFF. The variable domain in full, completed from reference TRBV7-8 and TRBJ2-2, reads GAGVSQSPRYKVAKRGQDVALRCDPISGHVSLFWYQQALGQGPEFLTYFQNEAQLDKSGLPSDRFFAERPEGSVSTLKIQRTQQEDSAVYLCASSLGSSTGELFFGEGSRLTVL.

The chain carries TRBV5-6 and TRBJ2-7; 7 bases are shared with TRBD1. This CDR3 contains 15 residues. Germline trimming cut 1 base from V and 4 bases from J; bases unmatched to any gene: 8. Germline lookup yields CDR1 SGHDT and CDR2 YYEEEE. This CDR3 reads CASSLLQGFRYEQYF. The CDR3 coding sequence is TGTGCCAGCAGCTTGTTACAGGGGTTTCGGTACGAGCAGTACTTC.

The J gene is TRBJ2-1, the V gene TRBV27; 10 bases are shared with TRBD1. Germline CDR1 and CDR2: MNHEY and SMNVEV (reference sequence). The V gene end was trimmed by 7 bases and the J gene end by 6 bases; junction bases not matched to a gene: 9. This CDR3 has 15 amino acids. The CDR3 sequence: CASTQRQGAGNEQFF. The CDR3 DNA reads TGTGCCAGCACGCAAAGACAGGGGGCAGGCAATGAGCAGTTCTTC.

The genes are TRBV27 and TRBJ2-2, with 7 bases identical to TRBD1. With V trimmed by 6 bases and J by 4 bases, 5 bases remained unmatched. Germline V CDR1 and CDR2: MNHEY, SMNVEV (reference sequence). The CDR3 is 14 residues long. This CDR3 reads CASSRPGGTGELFF. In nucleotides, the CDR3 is TGTGCCAGCAGCCGCCCAGGGGGCACCGGGGAGCTGTTTTTT.

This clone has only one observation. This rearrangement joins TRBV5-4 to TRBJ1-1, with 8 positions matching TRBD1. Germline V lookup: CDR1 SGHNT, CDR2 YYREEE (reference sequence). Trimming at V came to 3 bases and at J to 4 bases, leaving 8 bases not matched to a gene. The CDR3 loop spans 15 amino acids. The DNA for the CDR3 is TGTGCCAGCAGCTGGGGAGGACAGGGATCCACTGAAGCTTTCTTT. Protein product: CASSWGGQGSTEAFF.

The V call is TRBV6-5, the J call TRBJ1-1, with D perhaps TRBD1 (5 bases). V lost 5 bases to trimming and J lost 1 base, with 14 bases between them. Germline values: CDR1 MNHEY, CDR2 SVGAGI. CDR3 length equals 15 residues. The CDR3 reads CASSHGAGGNTEAFF. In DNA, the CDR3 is TGTGCCAGCAGTCATGGAGCGGGGGGGAACACTGAAGCTTTCTTT.

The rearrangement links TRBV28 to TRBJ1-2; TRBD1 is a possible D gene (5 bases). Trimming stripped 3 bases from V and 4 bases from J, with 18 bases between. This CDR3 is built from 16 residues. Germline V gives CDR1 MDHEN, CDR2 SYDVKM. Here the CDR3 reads CASSLPPGPWGYGYTF. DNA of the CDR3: TGTGCCAGCAGTTTGCCCCCGGGGCCTTGGGGCTATGGCTACACCTTC.

The CDR3 reads CASRSSGRNYNEQFF. For the CDR3, the DNA is TGTGCCAGCAGAAGTAGCGGGAGGAACTACAATGAGCAGTTCTTC. The chain links TRBV28 to TRBJ2-1; 10 positions match TRBD2. In germline, CDR1 is MDHEN, CDR2 SYDVKM. The CDR3 sequence is 15 residues long. Unmatched junction bases numbered 5, after V lost 6 bases and J lost 3 bases.

The CDR3 spells CASIPRLDEQFF. CDR3 sequence (DNA): TGTGCCAGCATCCCACGACTCGATGAGCAGTTCTTC. This chain uses TRBV5-5 with TRBJ2-1; the D is unclear. Germline CDR1 SGHKS, CDR2 YYEKEE (reference sequence). This CDR3 spans 12 amino acids. V shed 6 bases and J shed 8 bases, with 12 bases lying between them.

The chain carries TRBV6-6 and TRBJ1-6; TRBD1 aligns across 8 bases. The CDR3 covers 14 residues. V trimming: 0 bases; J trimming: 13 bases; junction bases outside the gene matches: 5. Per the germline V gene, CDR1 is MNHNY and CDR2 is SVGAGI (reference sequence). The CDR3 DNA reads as TGTGCCAGCAGTTACTCTGGGACAGGAATTCCCCTCCACTTT. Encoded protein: CASSYSGTGIPLHF.

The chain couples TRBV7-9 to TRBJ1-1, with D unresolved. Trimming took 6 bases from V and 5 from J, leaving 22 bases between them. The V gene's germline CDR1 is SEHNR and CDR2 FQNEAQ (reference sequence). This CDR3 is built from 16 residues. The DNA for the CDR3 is TGTGCCAGCAGTCACAAAGCGCCGGCAGTGGGTACTGAAGCTTTCTTT. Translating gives CASSHKAPAVGTEAFF.

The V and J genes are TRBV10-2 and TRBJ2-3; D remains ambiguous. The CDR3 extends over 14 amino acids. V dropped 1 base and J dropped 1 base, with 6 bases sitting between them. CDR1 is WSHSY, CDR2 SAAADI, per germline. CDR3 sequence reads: CASSEFGGTDTQYF. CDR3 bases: TGCGCCAGCAGTGAGTTTGGGGGCACAGATACGCAGTATTTT.

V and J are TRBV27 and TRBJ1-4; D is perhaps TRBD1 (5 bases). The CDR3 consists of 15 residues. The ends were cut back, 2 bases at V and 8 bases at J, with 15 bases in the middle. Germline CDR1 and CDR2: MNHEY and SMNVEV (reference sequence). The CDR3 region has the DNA TGTGCCAGCAGTTTAAGTAGGGGATCTCTGGAAAAACTGTTTTTT. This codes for CASSLSRGSLEKLFF.

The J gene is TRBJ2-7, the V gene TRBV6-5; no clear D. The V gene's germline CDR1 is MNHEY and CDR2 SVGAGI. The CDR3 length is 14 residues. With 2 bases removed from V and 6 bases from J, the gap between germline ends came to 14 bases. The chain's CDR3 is CASSYKALGTEQYF. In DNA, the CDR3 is TGTGCCAGCAGTTACAAGGCTTTAGGTACCGAGCAGTACTTC.

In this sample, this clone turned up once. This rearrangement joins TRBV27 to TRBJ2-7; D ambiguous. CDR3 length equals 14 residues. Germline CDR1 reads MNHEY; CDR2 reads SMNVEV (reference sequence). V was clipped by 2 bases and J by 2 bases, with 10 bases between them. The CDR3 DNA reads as TGTGCCAGCAGTTTAGGGTCAGACCCCTACGAGCAGTACTTC. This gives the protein CASSLGSDPYEQYF.

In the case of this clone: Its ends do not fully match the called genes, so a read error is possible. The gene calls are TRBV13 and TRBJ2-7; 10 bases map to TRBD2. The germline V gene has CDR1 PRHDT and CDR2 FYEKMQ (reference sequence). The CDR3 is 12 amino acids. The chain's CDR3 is CASSSSGTSVDF. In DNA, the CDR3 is TGTGCCAGCAGCTCGTCCGGGACTAGCGTGGACTTC.